This record covers a single TCR beta chain. In its sample, this clone was seen once. Its antigen target is currently unknown. Within one base of it there is no much larger clone, and no base qualities were kept. Participants in the prospective study were enrolled through a virtual design, were aged 18 to 89 years, and lived in approximately 25 United States geographic areas. In the prospective study, participants were assigned to cohorts based on the clinical history participants reported in a screening survey and a study questionnaire. Exposed participants had been in contact with someone with a PCR-confirmed or clinician-diagnosed COVID-19 case within 2 weeks of study entry. Each participant in the prospective study had whole blood, serum and a nasopharyngeal or oropharyngeal swab collected by mobile phlebotomists. Participants in the prospective study had the option to provide additional blood draws and questionnaires over a 2-month period. Prospective study blood samples were shipped either frozen or at room temperature before DNA extraction.

This specimen belongs to a study of blood T cell repertoires in COVID-19 (dated by TCRdb to about 2020). About the investigation overall: The collaborator samples originated in the United States, Italy and Spain and spanned the acute and convalescent phases of COVID-19. The dataset comprised deeply sampled blood TCRbeta repertoires from subjects exposed to, actively infected with, or recovered from COVID-19. The samples were drawn from the first 160 participants of the ongoing ImmuneRACE study and from 950 to 1,500 subjects provided by 6 global collaborators. The repertoires were released in a freely available public database intended as a resource for research on the immune response to SARS-CoV-2. Sample metadata almost always included a de-identified subject ID, COVID-19 status, age in years and sex. The material from the prospective study consisted of cDNA or gDNA derived from T cells, B-cell-depleted T cells, or PBMCs. HLA class I and class II types, where available, came from metadata supplied by the sample provider rather than from assay-based typing.

Overall study results and their limits: Clinical and demographic metadata were provided uncurated, with the amount varying by source and participant.

Inclusive of the bounding cysteine and phenylalanine, the CDR3 is 13 residues long. Just the 39-base CDR3 DNA is kept, in frame starting at base 1. At the junction V is shortened by 4 bases and J by 8 bases, with 14 bases in between. TCRbeta CDR3 regions were amplified from genomic DNA using the immunoSEQ Assay, a bias-controlled multiplex PCR. The study's processing was this. Nucleated cell counts per sample were estimated from amplification of reference gene primers within the assay. Sequence reads were collapsed and filtered to measure the absolute abundance of every unique TCRbeta CDR3 rearrangement. Productive Simpson clonality was computed per sample as the square root of Simpson's diversity index over productive rearrangements. TCRdb limited this immuneACCESS table to in-frame rearrangements with V and J called. A share of clones is missing; checked studies link under half to unresolved V genes, and the rest is unexplained. That table gives V, J and clone size, and the DNA gave D and trimming. This sample lists 300,000 to 400,000 clones; roughly 90% were detected once. Of the sample, about 4% falls within the top ten clones.

The receptor chain draws on TRBV12-3 or TRBV12-4 and TRBJ1-1; possibly the D gene is TRBD1, per 6 matching bases. The receptor's source is a woman aged 25 to 39 who had been exposed to COVID-19. The specimen was PBMCs or T cells enriched from blood (not recorded which). The CDR3 amino acid sequence is: CASSYGQTAEAFF. The DNA is as follows: TGTGCCAGCAGTTACGGACAGACGGCAGAAGCTTTCTTT.